This TCR beta chain appears in the sequencing data of a study of T-cell reconstitution after alpha-beta-depleted transplantation in children. General study findings and limits: Expanded clones from the graft, numbering several hundred, reportedly supplied alpha-beta T cells about two months after transplant. Newly produced T cells mostly provided counts and TCRbeta diversity after one year, as hyperexpanded clones declined.

The TCRbeta library was prepared with unique molecular identifiers. TCRdb analysed the PCR reads with MiXCR anew, one entry per CDR3 protein. The data show fewer than 700,000 distinct CDR3 sequences, 13% seen once. CDR3 length equals 16 residues. J gave up 9 bases and V 6 bases, and 20 bases lay outside the gene matches. This clonotype turned up a few times. Its antigen is still unknown. V is TRBV12-3 or TRBV12-4 and J is TRBJ2-7; 7 nucleotides agree with TRBD2. The source material was PBMCs, mostly from graft donor cells, sampled 360 days after TCRalphabeta/CD19-depleted stem cell transplant. This clonotype was sampled from a male patient aged 10 to 17 who had a stem cell transplant for acute myeloid leukemia, so the T cells may come from the graft donor. DNA of the CDR3: TGTGCCAGCAGCGGACCGCTGACTAGCCGAAGAGCTTGGCAGTACTTC. Its protein product is CASSGPLTSRRAWQYF.